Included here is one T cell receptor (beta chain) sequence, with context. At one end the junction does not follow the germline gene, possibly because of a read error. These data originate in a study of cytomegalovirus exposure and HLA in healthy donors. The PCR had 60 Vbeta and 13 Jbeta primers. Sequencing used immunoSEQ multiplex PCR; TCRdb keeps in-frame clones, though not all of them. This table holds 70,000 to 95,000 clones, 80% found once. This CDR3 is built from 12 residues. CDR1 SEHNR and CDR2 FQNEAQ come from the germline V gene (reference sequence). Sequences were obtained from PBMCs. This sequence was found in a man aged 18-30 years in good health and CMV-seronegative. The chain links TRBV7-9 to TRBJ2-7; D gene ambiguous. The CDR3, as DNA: TGTTCCAGCAGCTACGACATCTACGAGCAGTACTTC. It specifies CSSSYDIYEQYF.